Listed below are T cell receptor beta chains from one sample, sequenced in a study of vaccination effects on CD4 cells after COVID-19. Assay: immunoSEQ multiplex PCR; the TCRdb copy retains only in-frame clones and omits some. The data hold approximately 26,000 clones, with more than 60% observed a single time. Antigens of these TCRs are unknown. This specimen consisted of CD4+ T cells from PBMCs cultured with HCoV-NL63 spike peptides, obtained after COVID-19 vaccination. These receptors were obtained from a human donor who received a COVID-19 vaccine. Each CDR3 is given with its conserved first and last residue. D genes are given only for firm matches. Expanded clones are given a class, and other clones once, few, many or no size at all.

TRBJ1-2 | NA | TRBV6-1 | NA | CASSEAAFSYGYTF | TGTGCCAGCAGTGAAGCGGCATTCAGCTATGGCTACACCTTC
TRBJ2-7 | NA | TRBV30 | NA | CALESVFKGEQYF | TGTGCCCTGGAGTCGGTCTTTAAGGGGGAGCAGTACTTC
TRBJ2-1 | NA | TRBV7-9 | NA | CASSLDGAPSSYNEQFF | TGTGCCAGCAGCTTAGACGGTGCGCCTAGCTCCTACAATGAGCAGTTCTTC
TRBJ1-2 | NA | TRBV28 | NA | CASSLRRNYGYTF | TGTGCCAGCAGTTTACGAAGAAACTATGGCTACACCTTC
TRBJ2-3 | NA | TRBV27 | NA | CASSLMAGGRTDTQYF | TGTGCCAGCAGTTTAATGGCAGGGGGGAGGACAGATACGCAGTATTTT
TRBJ2-5 | TRBD1 | TRBV5-1 | medium-sized | CASSSNRGSETQYF | TGCGCCAGCAGCTCAAACAGGGGTTCAGAGACCCAGTACTTC
TRBJ2-7 | TRBD1 | TRBV5-1 | NA | CASSLEISGGSYEQYF | TGCGCCAGCAGCTTGGAGATCTCAGGGGGCTCCTACGAGCAGTACTTC
TRBJ2-3 | TRBD2 | TRBV29-1 | NA | CSVGLAGGDTQYF | TGCAGCGTCGGACTAGCCGGGGGTGATACGCAGTATTTT
TRBJ2-1 | TRBD2 | TRBV5-5 | NA | CASSWGLAGTNEQFF | TGTGCCAGCAGCTGGGGACTAGCGGGAACCAATGAGCAGTTCTTC
TRBJ2-2 | NA | TRBV5-1 | NA | CASSLTHLNTGELFF | TGCGCCAGCAGCTTGACCCACTTGAACACCGGGGAGCTGTTTTTT
TRBJ1-1 | TRBD1 | TRBV29-1 | NA | CSVGGQAMNTEAFF | TGCAGCGTTGGTGGACAGGCAATGAACACTGAAGCTTTCTTT
TRBJ2-7 | NA | TRBV10-1 | NA | CASSEWTDQTYEQYF | TGCGCCAGCAGCGAATGGACAGATCAAACCTACGAGCAGTACTTC
TRBJ1-4 | NA | TRBV19 | NA | CASSSAGNEKLFF | TGTGCCAGCTCGAGTGCGGGAAATGAAAAACTGTTTTTT
TRBJ1-3 | NA | TRBV3-1/TRBV3-2 | NA | CASSLADHVWNTIYF | TGTGCCAGCAGCCTGGCGGACCACGTTTGGAACACCATATATTTT
TRBJ2-7 | TRBD2 | TRBV27 | NA | CASRSGLAGYEQYF | TGTGCCAGCAGGTCGGGACTAGCGGGATACGAGCAGTACTTC
TRBJ1-1 | NA | TRBV25-1 | NA | CASSPGPGEAFF | TGTGCCAGCAGTCCCGGTCCTGGGGAAGCTTTCTTT
TRBJ2-1 | NA | TRBV11-2 | NA | CASSLPGRRTYNEQFF | TGTGCCAGCAGCTTACCCGGACGGAGAACTTACAATGAGCAGTTCTTC
TRBJ2-5 | NA | TRBV6-2/TRBV6-3 | NA | CASSRGQETQYF | TGTGCCAGCAGTCGGGGGCAAGAGACCCAGTACTTC
TRBJ2-3 | TRBD1 | TRBV7-2 | NA | CASSYSGQGTDTQYF | TGTGCCAGCAGCTACTCGGGACAGGGGACAGATACGCAGTATTTT
TRBJ1-5 | NA | TRBV5-1 | few | CASSPGTQGNQPQHF | TGCGCCAGCAGCCCAGGGACGCAGGGCAATCAGCCCCAGCATTTT
TRBJ2-5 | TRBD2 | TRBV5-1 | NA | CASSLLLAGQETQYF | TGCGCCAGCAGCTTATTACTAGCGGGCCAAGAGACCCAGTACTTC
TRBJ1-1 | NA | TRBV6-6 | NA | CASSPFGGPRNTEAFF | TGTGCCAGCAGTCCCTTCGGAGGCCCCAGGAACACTGAAGCTTTCTTT
TRBJ1-5 | NA | TRBV4-2 | NA | CASSQGVRQSNQPQHF | TGTGCCAGCAGCCAAGGGGTACGGCAAAGCAATCAGCCCCAGCATTTT
TRBJ2-3 | NA | TRBV2 | NA | CASSEGQHSTDTQYF | TGTGCCAGCAGTGAGGGACAACATAGCACAGATACGCAGTATTTT
TRBJ1-2 | NA | TRBV5-1 | NA | CASSLGRNPYGYTF | TGCGCCAGCAGCTTGGGTCGGAACCCCTATGGCTACACCTTC
TRBJ1-3 | NA | TRBV19 | NA | CASSTRQVRGNTIYF | TGTGCCAGTAGTACGCGACAGGTTCGAGGGAACACCATATATTTT
TRBJ2-4 | NA | TRBV3-1/TRBV3-2 | NA | CASSQGWKAKNIQYF | TGTGCCAGCAGCCAAGGATGGAAGGCCAAAAACATTCAGTACTTC
TRBJ1-2 | NA | TRBV9 | NA | CASSTRDGEYGYTF | TGTGCCAGCAGCACCCGTGACGGTGAATATGGCTACACCTTC
TRBJ2-7 | NA | TRBV27 | NA | CASRVGGSYEQYF | TGTGCCAGCAGAGTCGGGGGCTCCTACGAGCAGTACTTC
TRBJ2-2 | NA | TRBV12-3/TRBV12-4 | few | CASSLGYTGELFF | TGTGCCAGCAGTTTGGGTTACACCGGGGAGCTGTTTTTT
TRBJ1-1 | NA | TRBV29-1 | NA | CSVVGYSETEAFF | TGCAGCGTTGTAGGTTATTCCGAGACTGAAGCTTTCTTT
TRBJ1-2 | NA | TRBV3-1/TRBV3-2 | NA | CASTSTWDEGYTF | TGTGCCAGCACCTCAACTTGGGACGAGGGCTACACCTTC
TRBJ2-5 | TRBD2 | TRBV5-1 | NA | CASSAELGLAGGTQYF | TGCGCCAGCAGCGCCGAACTCGGACTAGCGGGTGGGACCCAGTACTTC
TRBJ2-5 | NA | TRBV5-4 | NA | CASSLAGWETQYF | TGTGCCAGCAGCTTGGCGGGGTGGGAGACCCAGTACTTC
TRBJ2-4 | TRBD2 | TRBV4-1 | NA | CASSPGLAGGLAKNIQYF | TGCGCCAGCAGCCCGGGACTAGCGGGAGGGTTAGCCAAAAACATTCAGTACTTC
TRBJ1-6 | TRBD1 | TRBV2 | NA | CASSELGDSAYSPLHF | TGTGCCAGCAGTGAATTGGGGGACAGCGCCTATTCACCCCTCCACTTT
TRBJ2-1 | TRBD2 | TRBV5-1 | NA | CASSLSGTSGNNEQFF | TGCGCCAGCAGCTTGTCCGGGACTAGCGGCAACAATGAGCAGTTCTTC
TRBJ1-6 | NA | TRBV6-6 | NA | CASRGPGPLHF | TGTGCCAGCAGGGGACCCGGGCCCCTCCACTTT
TRBJ2-5 | NA | TRBV2 | NA | CASSQVRETQYF | TGTGCCAGCAGCCAAGTGCGAGAGACCCAGTACTTC
TRBJ2-1 | TRBD2 | TRBV30 | NA | CAWARLAGGSSYNEQFF | TGTGCCTGGGCTAGACTAGCGGGGGGTAGCTCCTACAATGAGCAGTTCTTC
TRBJ2-3 | NA | TRBV29-1 | few | CSVVGVGTDTQYF | TGCAGCGTTGTGGGCGTAGGCACAGATACGCAGTATTTT
TRBJ2-1 | TRBD2 | TRBV4-2 | NA | CASRNPTSGGVSEQFF | TGTGCCAGCAGGAATCCGACTAGCGGGGGGGTTTCTGAGCAGTTCTTC
TRBJ1-1 | NA | TRBV2 | few | CASSVLEGENTEAFF | TGTGCCAGCAGTGTTCTAGAGGGGGAGAACACTGAAGCTTTCTTT
TRBJ2-2 | TRBD2 | TRBV19 | few | CASTLGLAGGGELFF | TGTGCCAGTACCCTAGGACTAGCGGGGGGCGGGGAGCTGTTTTTT
TRBJ2-7 | TRBD1 | TRBV5-3 | NA | CARSLSSGTGPIPLSLAPYEQYF | TGTGCCAGAAGCTTATCTTCCGGGACAGGGCCCATCCCACTCTCCCTAGCTCCCTACGAGCAGTACTTC
TRBJ1-1 | NA | TRBV4-2 | NA | CASSRDRLNTEAFF | TGTGCCAGCAGTCGGGACCGATTGAACACTGAAGCTTTCTTT
TRBJ2-3 | TRBD1 | TRBV11-2 | NA | CASSLDGQGSTDTQYF | TGTGCCAGCAGCTTAGACGGACAGGGGAGCACAGATACGCAGTATTTT
TRBJ2-1 | NA | TRBV7-6 | once | CASSRGLLSSYNEQFF | TGTGCCAGCAGCAGGGGACTCCTGAGCTCCTACAATGAGCAGTTCTTC
TRBJ1-4 | NA | TRBV30 | NA | CAWKRGPATNEKLFF | TGTGCCTGGAAACGGGGCCCCGCAACTAATGAAAAACTGTTTTTT
TRBJ1-6 | TRBD1 | TRBV27 | NA | CASSFGTDASPLHF | TGTGCCAGCAGTTTCGGGACAGACGCTTCACCCCTCCACTTT
TRBJ2-4 | NA | TRBV10-3 | NA | CATSGTSPTKNIQYF | TGTGCCACCTCCGGGACAAGTCCCACCAAAAACATTCAGTACTTC
TRBJ2-3 | TRBD2 | TRBV6-4 | NA | CASSVLAGESDTQYF | TGTGCCAGCAGTGTATTAGCGGGGGAGTCAGATACGCAGTATTTT
TRBJ2-2 | NA | TRBV5-1 | NA | CASSETSIDTGELFF | TGCGCCAGCAGCGAGACGAGCATAGACACCGGGGAGCTGTTTTTT
TRBJ2-2 | NA | TRBV3-1/TRBV3-2 | NA | CASSLTGLIFTGELFF | TGTGCCAGCAGCCTCACAGGCTTGATCTTCACCGGGGAGCTGTTTTTT
TRBJ2-7 | TRBD2 | TRBV4-1 | few | CASSQPGTGGYEQYF | TGCGCCAGCAGCCAACCCGGGACGGGAGGCTACGAGCAGTACTTC
TRBJ1-2 | NA | TRBV6-1 | NA | CASSEIFPGRYGYTF | TGTGCCAGCAGTGAAATCTTCCCAGGGAGGTATGGCTACACCTTC
TRBJ2-5 | NA | TRBV5-1 | NA | CASSLAGGRETQYF | TGCGCCAGCAGCTTGGCCGGGGGAAGGGAGACCCAGTACTTC
TRBJ1-1 | NA | TRBV7-9 | NA | CASSLVGGNTEAFF | TGTGCCAGCAGCTTAGTCGGGGGGAACACTGAAGCTTTCTTT
TRBJ1-3 | NA | TRBV19 | NA | CASSRDRDTNTIYF | TGTGCCAGTAGTCGGGACCGGGACACTAACACCATATATTTT